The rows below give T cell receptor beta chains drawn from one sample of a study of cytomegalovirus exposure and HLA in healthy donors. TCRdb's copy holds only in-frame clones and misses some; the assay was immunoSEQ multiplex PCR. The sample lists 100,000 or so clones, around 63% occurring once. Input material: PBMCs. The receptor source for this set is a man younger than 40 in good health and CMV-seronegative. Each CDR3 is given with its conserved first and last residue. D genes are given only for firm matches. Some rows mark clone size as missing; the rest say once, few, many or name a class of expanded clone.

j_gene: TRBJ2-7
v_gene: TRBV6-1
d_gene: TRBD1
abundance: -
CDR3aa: CATVTGGGAYEQYF
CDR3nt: TGTGCCACCGTAACAGGGGGAGGAGCCTACGAGCAGTACTTC

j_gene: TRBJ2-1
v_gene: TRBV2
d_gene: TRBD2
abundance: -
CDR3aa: CASKGLAGGVEQFF
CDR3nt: TGTGCCAGCAAGGGACTAGCGGGAGGGGTTGAGCAGTTCTTC

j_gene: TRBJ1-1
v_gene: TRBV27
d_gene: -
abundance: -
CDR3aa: CASSISGYTEAFF
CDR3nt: TGTGCCAGCAGTATCTCAGGGTACACTGAAGCTTTCTTT

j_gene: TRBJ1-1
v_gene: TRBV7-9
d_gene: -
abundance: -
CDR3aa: CSSSSGSQGVGAFF
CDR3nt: TGTTCCAGCAGTTCAGGGTCACAGGGTGTTGGAGCTTTCTTT

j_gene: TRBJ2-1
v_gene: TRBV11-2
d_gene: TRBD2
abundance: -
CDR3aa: CASSFPSGLASYNEQFF
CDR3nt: TGTGCCAGCAGCTTCCCCAGTGGACTAGCTTCTTACAATGAGCAGTTCTTC

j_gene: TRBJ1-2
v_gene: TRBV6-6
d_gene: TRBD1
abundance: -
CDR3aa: CASSRGQNYGYTF
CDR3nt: TGTGCCAGCAGCCGGGGACAGAACTATGGCTACACCTTC

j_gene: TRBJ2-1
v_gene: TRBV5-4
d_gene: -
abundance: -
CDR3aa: CASSWDSNEQFF
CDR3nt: TGTGCCAGCAGCTGGGACTCGAATGAGCAGTTCTTC

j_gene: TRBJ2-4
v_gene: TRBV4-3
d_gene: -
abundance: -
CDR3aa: CASSQRMTFRSQNSQYF
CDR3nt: TGCGCCAGCAGCCAAAGGATGACATTCCGATCCCAAAACAGTCAGTACTTC

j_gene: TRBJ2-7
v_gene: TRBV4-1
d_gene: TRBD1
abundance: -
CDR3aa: CASSRSSTGDSYEQYF
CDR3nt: TGCGCCAGCAGCCGTTCTTCGACAGGGGATTCTTACGAGCAGTACTTC

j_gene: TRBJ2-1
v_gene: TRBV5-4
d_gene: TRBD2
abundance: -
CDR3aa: CASTTPRMAGGPNEQFF
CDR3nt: TGTGCCAGCACCACACCTCGGATGGCGGGAGGACCCAATGAGCAGTTCTTC

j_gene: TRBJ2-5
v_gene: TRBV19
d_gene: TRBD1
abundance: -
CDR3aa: CASSSDRGETQYF
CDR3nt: TGTGCCAGTAGTAGCGACAGGGGGGAGACCCAGTACTTC

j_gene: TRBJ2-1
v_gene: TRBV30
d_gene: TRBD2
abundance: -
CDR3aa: CAWSREGGRYIEQFF
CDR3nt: TGTGCCTGGAGTAGGGAGGGCGGGAGGTATATTGAGCAGTTCTTC

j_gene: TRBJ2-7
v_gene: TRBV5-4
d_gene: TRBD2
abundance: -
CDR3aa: CASSLGLAGEYEQYF
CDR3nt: TGTGCCAGCAGCTTGGGACTAGCGGGGGAATACGAGCAGTACTTC

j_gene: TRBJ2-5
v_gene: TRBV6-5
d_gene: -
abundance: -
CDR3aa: CASSLTIKETQYF
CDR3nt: TGTGCCAGCAGTCTAACCATTAAAGAGACCCAGTACTTC

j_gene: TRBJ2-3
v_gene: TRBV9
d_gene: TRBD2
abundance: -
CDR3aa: CASSVGRLAGVVDTQYF
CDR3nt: TGTGCCAGCAGCGTGGGACGACTAGCGGGAGTTGTGGATACGCAGTATTTT

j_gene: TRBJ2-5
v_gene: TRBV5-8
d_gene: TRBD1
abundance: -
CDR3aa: CASSPGDRGTETQYF
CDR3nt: TGTGCCAGCAGCCCGGGGGACAGGGGGACCGAGACCCAGTACTTC

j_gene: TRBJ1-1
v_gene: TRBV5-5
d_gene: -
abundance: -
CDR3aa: CASSLPEGKNTEAFF
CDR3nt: TGTGCCAGCAGCTTGCCGGAGGGCAAGAACACTGAAGCTTTCTTT

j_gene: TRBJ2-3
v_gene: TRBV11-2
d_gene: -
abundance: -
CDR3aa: CASSLESGRGLRDTQYF
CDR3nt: TGTGCCAGCAGCTTAGAATCGGGCAGGGGTTTGAGGGATACGCAGTATTTT

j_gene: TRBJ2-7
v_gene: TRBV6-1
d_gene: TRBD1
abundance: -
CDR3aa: CASSDRDRVWHEQYF
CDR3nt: TGTGCCAGCAGTGACCGGGACAGGGTCTGGCACGAGCAGTACTTC

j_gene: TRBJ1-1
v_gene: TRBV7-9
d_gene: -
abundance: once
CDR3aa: CASSFWNTEAFF
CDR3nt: TGTGCCAGCAGCTTCTGGAACACTGAAGCTTTCTTT

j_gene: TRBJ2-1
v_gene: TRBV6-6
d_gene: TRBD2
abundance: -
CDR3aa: CASRPSGSANNEQFF
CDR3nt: TGTGCCAGCAGACCTAGCGGGAGTGCCAACAATGAGCAGTTCTTC

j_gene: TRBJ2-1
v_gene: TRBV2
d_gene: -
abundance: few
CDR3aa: CASSAGGSGYEQFF
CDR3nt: TGTGCCAGCAGTGCTGGTGGGAGTGGGTATGAGCAGTTCTTC

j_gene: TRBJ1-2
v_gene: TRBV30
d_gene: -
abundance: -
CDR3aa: CAWSGGGYGYTF
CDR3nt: TGTGCCTGGAGTGGGGGAGGCTATGGCTACACCTTC

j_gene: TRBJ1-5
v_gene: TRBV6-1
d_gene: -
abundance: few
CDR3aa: CASRGLIRQPQHF
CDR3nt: TGTGCCAGCAGAGGACTGATTAGGCAGCCCCAGCATTTT

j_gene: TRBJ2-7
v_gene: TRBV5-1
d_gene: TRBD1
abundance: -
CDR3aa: CASSPQGGVGEQYF
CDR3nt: TGCGCCAGCAGCCCACAGGGGGGTGTCGGAGAGCAGTACTTC

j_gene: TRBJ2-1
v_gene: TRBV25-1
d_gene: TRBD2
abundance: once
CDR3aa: CASSEGTSGAGYEQFF
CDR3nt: TGTGCCAGCAGTGAAGGGACTAGCGGAGCTGGGTATGAGCAGTTCTTC

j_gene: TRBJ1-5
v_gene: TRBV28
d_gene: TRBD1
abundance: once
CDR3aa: CASSSGGQGASQPQHF
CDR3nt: TGTGCCAGCAGTTCGGGGGGACAGGGGGCATCTCAGCCCCAGCATTTT

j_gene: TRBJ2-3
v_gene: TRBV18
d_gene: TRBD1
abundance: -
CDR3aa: CASSPARGSTDTQYF
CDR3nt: TGTGCCAGCTCACCAGCCAGGGGGAGCACAGATACGCAGTATTTT

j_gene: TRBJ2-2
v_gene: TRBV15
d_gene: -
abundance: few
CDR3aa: CATSRKPGQGNTGELFF
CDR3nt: TGTGCCACCAGCAGAAAACCTGGTCAGGGCAACACCGGGGAGCTGTTTTTT

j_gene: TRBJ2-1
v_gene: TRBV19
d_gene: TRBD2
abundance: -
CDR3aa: CASSVDAGDYNEQFF
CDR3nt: TGTGCCAGTAGTGTGGACGCGGGGGACTACAATGAGCAGTTCTTC

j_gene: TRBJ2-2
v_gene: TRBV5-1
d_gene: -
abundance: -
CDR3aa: CASSYDITGELFF
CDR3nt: TGCGCCAGCAGCTACGACATAACCGGGGAGCTGTTTTTT

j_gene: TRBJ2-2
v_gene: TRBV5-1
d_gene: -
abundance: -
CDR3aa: CASSPDTGELFF
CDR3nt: TGCGCCAGCAGCCCAGACACCGGGGAGCTGTTTTTT

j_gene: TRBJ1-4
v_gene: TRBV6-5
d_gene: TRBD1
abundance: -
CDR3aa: CASSYHRGIGEKLFF
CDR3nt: TGTGCCAGCAGTTATCACAGGGGGATCGGGGAAAAACTGTTTTTT

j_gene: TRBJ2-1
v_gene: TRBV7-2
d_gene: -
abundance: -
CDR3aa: CASSLAKRLPSAYNEQFF
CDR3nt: TGTGCCAGCAGCTTAGCGAAACGACTCCCCTCAGCGTACAATGAGCAGTTCTTC

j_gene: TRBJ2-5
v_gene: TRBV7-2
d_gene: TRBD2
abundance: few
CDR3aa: CASSLVAGAETQYF
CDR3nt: TGTGCCAGCAGCTTAGTAGCGGGAGCCGAGACCCAGTACTTC

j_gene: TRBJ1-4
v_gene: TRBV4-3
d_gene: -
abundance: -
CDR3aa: CASSQDAAANEKLFF
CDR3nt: TGCGCCAGCAGCCAAGATGCGGCAGCTAATGAAAAACTGTTTTTT

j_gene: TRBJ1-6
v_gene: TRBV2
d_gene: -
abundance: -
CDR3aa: CAGNTGSYSPLHF
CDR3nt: TGTGCCGGTAACACAGGGTCTTATTCACCCCTCCACTTT

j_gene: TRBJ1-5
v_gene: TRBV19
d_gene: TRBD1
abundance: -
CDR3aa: CASSNLGQVYNQPQHF
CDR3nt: TGTGCCAGTAGTAACCTGGGACAGGTCTACAATCAGCCCCAGCATTTT

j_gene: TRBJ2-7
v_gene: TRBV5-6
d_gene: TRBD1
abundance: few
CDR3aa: CASSLYRGEQYF
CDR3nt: TGTGCCAGCAGCCTGTACAGGGGCGAGCAGTACTTC

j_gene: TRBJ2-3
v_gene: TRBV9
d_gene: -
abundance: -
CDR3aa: CASSVAVGGVTDTQYF
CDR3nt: TGTGCCAGCAGCGTAGCAGTGGGAGGAGTGACAGATACGCAGTATTTT

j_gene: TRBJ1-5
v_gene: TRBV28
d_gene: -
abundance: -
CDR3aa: CASSLRGGSNQPQHF
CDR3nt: TGTGCCAGCAGTTTGCGGGGTGGGAGCAATCAGCCCCAGCATTTT

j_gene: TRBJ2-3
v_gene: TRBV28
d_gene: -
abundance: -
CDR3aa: CASSARDWGTDTQYF
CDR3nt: TGTGCCAGCAGTGCCCGGGACTGGGGCACAGATACGCAGTATTTT

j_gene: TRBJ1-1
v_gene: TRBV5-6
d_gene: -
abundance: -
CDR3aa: CASSDDRLTEAFF
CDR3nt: TGTGCCAGCAGCGACGACAGACTCACTGAAGCTTTCTTT

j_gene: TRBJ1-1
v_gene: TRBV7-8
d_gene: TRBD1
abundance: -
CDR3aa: CASSLRAGGGAEAFF
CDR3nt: TGTGCCAGCAGCTTAAGAGCAGGGGGCGGTGCTGAAGCTTTCTTT

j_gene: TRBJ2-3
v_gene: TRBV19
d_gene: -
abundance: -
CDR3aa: CASSLGAGDTQYF
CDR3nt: TGTGCCAGTAGTCTAGGGGCAGGGGATACGCAGTATTTT

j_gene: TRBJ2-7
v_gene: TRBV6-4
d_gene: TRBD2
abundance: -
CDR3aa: CASRGVRRELTYEQYF
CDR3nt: TGTGCCAGCAGGGGGGTTAGGCGGGAGCTTACCTACGAGCAGTACTTC

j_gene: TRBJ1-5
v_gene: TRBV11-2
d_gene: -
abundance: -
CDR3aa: CASSLRSRNQPQHF
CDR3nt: TGTGCCAGCAGCTTGAGGTCAAGGAATCAGCCCCAGCATTTT

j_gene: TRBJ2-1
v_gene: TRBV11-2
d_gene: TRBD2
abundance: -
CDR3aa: CASSLSEPGLAGNEQFF
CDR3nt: TGTGCCAGCAGTTTATCGGAACCGGGACTAGCGGGCAATGAGCAGTTCTTC

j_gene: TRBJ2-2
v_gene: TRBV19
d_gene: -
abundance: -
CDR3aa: CASRGGQGANTGELFF
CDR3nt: TGTGCCAGTAGGGGGGGTCAGGGCGCGAACACCGGGGAGCTGTTTTTT

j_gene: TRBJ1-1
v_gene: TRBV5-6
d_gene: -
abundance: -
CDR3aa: CASSIGHGAFF
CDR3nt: TGTGCCAGCAGCATAGGACACGGAGCTTTCTTT

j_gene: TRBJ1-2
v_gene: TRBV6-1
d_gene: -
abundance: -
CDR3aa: CASSEGRYGYTF
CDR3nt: TGTGCCAGCAGTGAAGGGAGATATGGCTACACCTTC

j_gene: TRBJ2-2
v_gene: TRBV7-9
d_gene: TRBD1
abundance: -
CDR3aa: CSSSLGDDRGTGELFF
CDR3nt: TGTTCCAGCAGCTTAGGGGACGACAGGGGAACCGGGGAGCTGTTTTTT

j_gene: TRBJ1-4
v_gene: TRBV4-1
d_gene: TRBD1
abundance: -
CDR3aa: CASSQGQGGNEKLFF
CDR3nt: TGCGCCAGCAGCCAAGGACAGGGTGGTAATGAAAAACTGTTTTTT